Below, 21 T cell receptor beta chains from the same sample are listed, as sequenced in a study of blood T cell repertoires in COVID-19. The protocol was immunoSEQ multiplex PCR, while the TCRdb copy is restricted to in-frame clones and leaves out a portion. The profile shows 90,000 to 95,000 clones, 88% of them singletons. The sequencing input was peripheral blood. These receptors originate from a woman in her 70s with acute or convalescent COVID-19.

The chain's CDR3 is CASREAGGPLDTQYF. For the CDR3, the DNA is TGTGCCAGCAGAGAAGCGGGGGGGCCTTTAGATACGCAGTATTTT. This chain links TRBV3-1 (or the pseudogene TRBV3-2) with TRBJ2-3; 10 bases map to TRBD2. The CDR3 has 15 residues. The V segment lost 6 bases and the J segment 5 bases; nucleotides outside the gene matches: 8. CDR1 is LGHDT, CDR2 YNNKEL, per germline (reference sequence).

The J gene is TRBJ1-2, the V gene TRBV29-1; a weak D match, TRBD1 (6 bases). Germline V CDR1 and CDR2: SQVTM, ANQGSEA. The CDR3 sequence is 14 residues long. The V end lost 0 bases, the J end lost 4 bases, and 12 bases lay between the germline ends. CDR3 bases: TGCAGCGTTGAAGACCCAGGGGTTTCCTATGGCTACACCTTC. This gives the protein CSVEDPGVSYGYTF.

This chain links TRBV28 with TRBJ2-3; D perhaps matches TRBD2 (6 bases). The CDR3 is made up of 16 amino acids. Germline CDR1 and CDR2: MDHEN and SYDVKM. Between the trimmed V and J ends, which lost 0 bases and 3 bases, there was a span of 13 bases. The chain's CDR3 is CASSLWRGGGTDTQYF. CDR3 bases: TGTGCCAGCAGTTTATGGCGGGGAGGTGGTACAGATACGCAGTATTTT.

This clone was observed a few times. This sequence joins TRBV5-1 and TRBJ2-7; D may be TRBD2 (6 bases). The V gene's germline CDR1 is SGHRS and CDR2 YFSETQ. The CDR3 runs to 15 residues. Trimming stripped 3 bases from V and 3 bases from J, with 16 bases between. CDR3 DNA sequence: TGCGCCAGCAGCTCCAGCCTCGGGAGCAACTACGAGCAGTACTTC. Its translation is CASSSSLGSNYEQYF.

The chain recombines TRBV6-1 with TRBJ1-5, with a tentative D call TRBD1 (5 bases). Trimming stripped 2 bases from V and 5 bases from J, with 13 bases between. This CDR3 region has 15 residues. In germline, CDR1 is MNHNS, CDR2 SASEGT. CDR3: CASSERPQGYQPQHF. The CDR3 DNA is TGTGCCAGCAGTGAACGACCCCAGGGTTATCAGCCCCAGCATTTT.

The chain employs TRBV6-6 and TRBJ1-4; D unresolved. The ends were cut back, 2 bases at V and 0 bases at J, with 4 bases in the middle. Germline loops: CDR1 MNHNY, CDR2 SVGAGI (reference sequence). The CDR3 sequence is 14 residues long. CDR3 loop: CASSYTPTNEKLFF. The CDR3 nucleotides are TGTGCCAGCAGTTACACACCAACTAATGAAAAACTGTTTTTT.

This chain joins TRBV10-2 and TRBJ1-5; D gene ambiguous. This CDR3 comprises 14 residues. CDR1 is WSHSY and CDR2 is SAAADI in the germline V gene. V was cut by 4 bases and J by 1 base, with 8 bases left in between. CDR3 bases: TGCGCCAGCAGTGGGGCAGAAAGCAATCAGCCCCAGCATTTT. It is translated as CASSGAESNQPQHF.

This chain links TRBV5-1 with TRBJ2-1; weak D call: TRBD2 (6 bases). Germline CDR1 is SGHRS and CDR2 is YFSETQ. The CDR3 has 14 residues. V shed 2 bases and J shed 0 bases, with 6 bases lying between them. This CDR3 is CASSFGGSYNEQFF. The CDR3, as DNA: TGCGCCAGCAGCTTCGGGGGCTCCTACAATGAGCAGTTCTTC.

The rearrangement uses TRBV7-3 and TRBJ2-2, with D perhaps matching TRBD1 (6 bases). V was pared by 5 bases and J by 2 bases, with 9 bases between. Germline loops: CDR1 SGHTA, CDR2 FQGTGA. The CDR3 has 14 residues. CDR3 region: CASSKQGNTGELFF. CDR3 sequence (DNA): TGTGCCAGCAGCAAACAGGGAAACACCGGGGAGCTGTTTTTT.

This sequence joins TRBV27 and TRBJ1-1; 7 bases align to TRBD1. This CDR3 has 16 residues. Germline lookup yields CDR1 MNHEY and CDR2 SMNVEV (reference sequence). The trim removed 8 bases at V and 6 bases at J, leaving 18 bases unmatched. The CDR3 DNA follows: TGTGCCAGCCGACACCGACAGGGAGGATCCAACGCTGAAGCTTTCTTT. Translation gives CASRHRQGGSNAEAFF.

V usage is TRBV5-1 and J usage is TRBJ2-1; TRBD2 aligns across 14 bases. Germline V gene lookup returns CDR1 SGHRS and CDR2 YFSETQ. V trimming: 4 bases; J trimming: 8 bases; junction bases outside the gene matches: 11. This CDR3 region has 17 residues. CDR3 loop: CASSPGGLAGGGDEQFF. CDR3 coding DNA: TGCGCCAGCAGCCCCGGAGGACTAGCGGGAGGAGGGGATGAGCAGTTCTTC.

This chain links TRBV5-4 with TRBJ2-5, with D possibly TRBD1 on 6 matching bases. CDR3 length: 14 amino acids. Trimming removed 4 bases from V and 5 bases from J, with 15 bases in between. Germline V gene data show CDR1 as SGHNT and CDR2 as YYREEE (reference sequence). The DNA for the CDR3 is TGTGCCAGCAGCCCGACAGGTGGTTCGGAGACCCAGTACTTC. Translated, it gives CASSPTGGSETQYF.

This clone has only one observation. This chain connects TRBV27 to TRBJ1-5; TRBD1 matches 7 bases. The CDR3 contains 14 residues. With 0 bases clipped from V and 7 bases from J, the junction kept 3 bases outside the gene matches. Germline loops: CDR1 MNHEY, CDR2 SMNVEV (reference sequence). The DNA for the CDR3 is TGTGCCAGCAGTTTATCGCCAGGGGGACAGCCCCAGCATTTT. Translated: CASSLSPGGQPQHF.

The CDR3 loop is CATSDSSPGHLNEQFF. The CDR3 DNA sequence: TGTGCCACCAGTGATTCATCGCCGGGACATCTCAATGAGCAGTTCTTC. The chain recombines TRBV24-1 with TRBJ2-1; D may be TRBD1 (6 bases). The CDR3 runs to 16 residues. The germline V gene encodes CDR1 KGHDR and CDR2 SFDVKD. Deletions cut 2 bases from V and 6 bases from J, with 16 bases between.

Regarding this clone: Other DNA variants within this sample encode the same CDR3. This chain connects TRBV18 to TRBJ1-2; 9 nucleotides align to TRBD1. The CDR3 is 13 residues long. V shed 3 bases and J 6 bases; nucleotides not matched to a gene: 2. CDR1 KGHSH and CDR2 LQKENI come from the germline V gene. CDR3 sequence reads: CASSPGQGDGYTF. The CDR3 nucleotides read TGTGCCAGCTCACCGGGACAGGGTGATGGCTACACCTTC. The complete variable domain, with remaining parts taken from reference TRBV18 and TRBJ1-2, reads NAGVMQNPRHLVRRRGQEARLRCSPMKGHSHVYWYRQLPEEGLKFMVYLQKENIIDESGMPKERFSAEFPKEGPSILRIQQVVRGDSAAYFCASSPGQGDGYTFGSGTRLTVV.

The chain is built from TRBV12-3 or TRBV12-4 and TRBJ2-2; possibly TRBD1 for D (5 bases). V was trimmed by 2 bases and J by 8 bases, leaving 9 bases between them. The CDR3 sequence is 13 residues long. The CDR3 reads CASSLRRDGELFF. CDR3 sequence (DNA): TGTGCCAGCAGTTTACGCAGGGATGGGGAGCTGTTTTTT.

This chain connects TRBV7-7 to TRBJ2-2; D uncertain. The length of the CDR3 is 14 residues. CDR1 is SSHAT, CDR2 FNYEAQ, per germline (reference sequence). The germline V and J ends were trimmed by 8 bases and 0 bases, with 10 bases remaining between them. CDR3 DNA sequence: TGTGCCAGCCAACAGATTACGAACACCGGGGAGCTGTTTTTT. Encoded protein: CASQQITNTGELFF.

The count of this clone is one. The genes are TRBV19 and TRBJ2-5, with D maybe TRBD1 (6 bases). CDR1 is LNHDA and CDR2 is SQIVND in the germline V gene (reference sequence). This CDR3 contains 13 residues. V was clipped by 6 bases and J by 1 base, with 9 bases between them. The CDR3 loop reads CASSGTSQETQYF. The CDR3 DNA is TGTGCCAGTAGCGGGACATCCCAAGAGACCCAGTACTTC.

The V call is TRBV6-4, the J call TRBJ2-5; no definite D call. Per the germline V gene, CDR1 is MRHNA and CDR2 is SNTAGT. The CDR3 is 12 residues long. The V and J ends lost 0 bases and 13 bases respectively, with 12 bases between them. This chain's CDR3 is CASSDSENLWYF. The CDR3 DNA follows: TGTGCCAGCAGTGACTCGGAGAATCTATGGTACTTC.

The rearrangement links TRBV7-2 to TRBJ2-7, with a weak D call TRBD2 (6 bases). The germline gives CDR1 SGHTA, CDR2 FQGNSA. This CDR3 comprises 14 residues. V lost 3 bases and J 2 bases, leaving 11 bases between the germline ends. The CDR3 region has the DNA TGTGCCAGCAGCTTGGGACTTATGACCTACGAGCAGTACTTC. It yields the protein CASSLGLMTYEQYF.

This clone was picked up one time. The chain combines TRBV2 with TRBJ2-1, with 9 nucleotides matching TRBD1. This CDR3 has 15 amino acids. V was clipped by 5 bases and J by 0 bases; unmatched bases: 2. Germline CDR1 is SNHLY and CDR2 is FYNNEI. CDR3 protein: CASSQDRGSYNEQFF. DNA of the CDR3: TGTGCCAGCAGTCAGGACAGGGGCTCCTACAATGAGCAGTTCTTC.